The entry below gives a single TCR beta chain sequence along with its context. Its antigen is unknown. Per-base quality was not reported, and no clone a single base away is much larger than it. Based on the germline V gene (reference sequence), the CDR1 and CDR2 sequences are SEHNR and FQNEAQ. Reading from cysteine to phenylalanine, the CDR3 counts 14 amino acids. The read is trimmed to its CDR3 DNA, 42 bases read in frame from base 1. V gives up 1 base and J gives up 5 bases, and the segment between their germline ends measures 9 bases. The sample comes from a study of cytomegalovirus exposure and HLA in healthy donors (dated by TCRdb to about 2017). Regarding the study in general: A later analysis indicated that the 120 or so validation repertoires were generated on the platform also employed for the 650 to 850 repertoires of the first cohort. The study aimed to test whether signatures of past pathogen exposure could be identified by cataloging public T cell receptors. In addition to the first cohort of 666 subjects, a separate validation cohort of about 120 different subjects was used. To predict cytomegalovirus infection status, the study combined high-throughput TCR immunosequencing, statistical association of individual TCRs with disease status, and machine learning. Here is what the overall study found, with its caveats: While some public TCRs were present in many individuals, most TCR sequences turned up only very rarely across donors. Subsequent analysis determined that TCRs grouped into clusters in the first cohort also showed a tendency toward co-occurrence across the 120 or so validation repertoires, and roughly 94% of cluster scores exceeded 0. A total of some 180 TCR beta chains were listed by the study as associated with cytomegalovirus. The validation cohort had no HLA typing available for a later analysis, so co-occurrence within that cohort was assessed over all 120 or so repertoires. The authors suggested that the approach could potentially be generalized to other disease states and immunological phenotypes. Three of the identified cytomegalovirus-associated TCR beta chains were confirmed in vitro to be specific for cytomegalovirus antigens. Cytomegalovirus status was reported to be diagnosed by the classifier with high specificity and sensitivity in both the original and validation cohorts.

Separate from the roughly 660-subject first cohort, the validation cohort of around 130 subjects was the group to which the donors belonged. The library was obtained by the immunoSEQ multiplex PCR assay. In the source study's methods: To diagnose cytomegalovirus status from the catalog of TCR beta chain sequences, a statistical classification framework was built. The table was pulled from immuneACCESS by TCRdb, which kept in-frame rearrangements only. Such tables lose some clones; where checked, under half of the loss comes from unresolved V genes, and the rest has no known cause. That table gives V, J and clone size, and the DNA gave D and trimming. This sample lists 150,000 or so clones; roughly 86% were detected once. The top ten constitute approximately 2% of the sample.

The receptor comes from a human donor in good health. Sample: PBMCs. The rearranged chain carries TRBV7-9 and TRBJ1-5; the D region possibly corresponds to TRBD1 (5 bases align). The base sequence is TGTGCCAGCAGCTTAGGGATAGGGGATCAGCCCCAGCATTTT. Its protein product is CASSLGIGDQPQHF.